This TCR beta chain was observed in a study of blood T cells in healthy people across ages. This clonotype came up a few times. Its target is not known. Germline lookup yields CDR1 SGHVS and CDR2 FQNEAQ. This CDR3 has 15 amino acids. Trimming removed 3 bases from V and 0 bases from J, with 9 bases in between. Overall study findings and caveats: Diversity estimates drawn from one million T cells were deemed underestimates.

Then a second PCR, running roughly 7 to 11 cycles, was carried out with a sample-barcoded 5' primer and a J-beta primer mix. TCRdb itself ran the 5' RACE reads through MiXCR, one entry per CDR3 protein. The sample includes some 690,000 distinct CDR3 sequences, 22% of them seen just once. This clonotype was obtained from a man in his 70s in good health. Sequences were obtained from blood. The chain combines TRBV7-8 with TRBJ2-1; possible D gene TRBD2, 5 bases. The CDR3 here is CASSLSGPSYNEQFF. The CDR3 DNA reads TGTGCCAGCAGCTTGAGCGGACCCTCCTACAATGAGCAGTTCTTC.